This TCR beta chain was identified during a study of cytomegalovirus exposure and HLA in healthy donors. PCR amplification relied on 60 Vbeta primers (plus 13 Jbeta primers). The data were produced by immunoSEQ multiplex PCR, yet TCRdb's version contains in-frame clones alone and is incomplete. Of about 72,000 clones listed, more than 75% were seen once; the top ten hold roughly 3.5%. Overall study findings and caveats: Later analysis suggested links between common viral pathogens and several top significant clusters. A list of 164 TCR beta chains associated with cytomegalovirus was given.

V gave up 0 bases and J gave up 7 bases, with 19 bases separating them. The CDR3 contains 17 residues. The germline V gene has CDR1 LGHNA and CDR2 YNFKEQ. As to this clone: Its antigen is still unknown.

The specimen sequenced was PBMCs. J is TRBJ2-1 and V is TRBV4-2, with D tentatively TRBD2 (6 bases). This clonotype was sampled from a man in his forties in good health and CMV-seronegative. DNA of the CDR3: TGTGCCAGCAGCCAAGAAACCGGGGGATTGTTTTTAAATGAGCAGTTCTTC. Its protein product is CASSQETGGLFLNEQFF.